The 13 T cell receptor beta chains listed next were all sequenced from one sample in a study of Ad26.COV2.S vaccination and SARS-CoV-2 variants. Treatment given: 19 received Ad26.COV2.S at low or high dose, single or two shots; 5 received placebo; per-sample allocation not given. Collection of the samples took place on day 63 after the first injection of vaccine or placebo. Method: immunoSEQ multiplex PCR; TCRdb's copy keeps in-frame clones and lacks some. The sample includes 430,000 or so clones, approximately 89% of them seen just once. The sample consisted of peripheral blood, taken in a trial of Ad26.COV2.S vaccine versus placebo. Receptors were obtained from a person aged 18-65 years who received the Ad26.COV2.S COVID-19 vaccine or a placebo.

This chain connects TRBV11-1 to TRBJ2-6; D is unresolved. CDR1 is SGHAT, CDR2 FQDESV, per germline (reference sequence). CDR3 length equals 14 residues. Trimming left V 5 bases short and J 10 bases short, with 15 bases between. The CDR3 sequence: CASSRKEARNVLTF. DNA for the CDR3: TGTGCCAGCAGCCGAAAGGAAGCCCGGAACGTCCTGACTTTC. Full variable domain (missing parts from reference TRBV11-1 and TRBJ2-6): EAEVAQSPRYKITEKSQAVAFWCDPISGHATLYWYRQILGQGPELLVQFQDESVVDDSQLPKDRFSAERLKGVDSTLKIQPAELGDSAMYLCASSRKEARNVLTFGAGSRLTVL.

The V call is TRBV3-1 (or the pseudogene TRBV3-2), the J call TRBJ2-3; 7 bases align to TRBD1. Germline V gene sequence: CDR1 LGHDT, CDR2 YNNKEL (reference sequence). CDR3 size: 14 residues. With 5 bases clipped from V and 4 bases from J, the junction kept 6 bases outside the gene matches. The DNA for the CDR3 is TGTGCCAGCAGCGACAACAGGGGATCAGATACGCAGTATTTT. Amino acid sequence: CASSDNRGSDTQYF.

In nucleotides, the CDR3 is TGTGCCAGCAGCTTAGATGGACGGGGAACTTACAATGAGCAGTTCTTC. It specifies CASSLDGRGTYNEQFF. The chain recombines TRBV7-3 with TRBJ2-1, with D possibly matching TRBD2 (5 bases). This CDR3 has 16 residues. Germline V gene sequence: CDR1 SGHTA, CDR2 FQGTGA. The V and J ends lost 2 bases and 4 bases respectively, with 15 bases between them.

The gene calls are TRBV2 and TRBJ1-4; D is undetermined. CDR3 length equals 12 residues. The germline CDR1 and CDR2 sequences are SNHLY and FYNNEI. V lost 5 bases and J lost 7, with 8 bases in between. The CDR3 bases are TGTGCCAGCAGTCGCCTGGTTGAAAAACTGTTTTTT. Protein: CASSRLVEKLFF.

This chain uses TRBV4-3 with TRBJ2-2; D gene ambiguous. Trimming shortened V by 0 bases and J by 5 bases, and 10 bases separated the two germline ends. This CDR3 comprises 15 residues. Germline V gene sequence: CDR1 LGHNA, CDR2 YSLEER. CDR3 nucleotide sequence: TGCGCCAGCAGCCAAGATGGGGTGGGGACCGGGGAGCTGTTTTTT. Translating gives CASSQDGVGTGELFF.

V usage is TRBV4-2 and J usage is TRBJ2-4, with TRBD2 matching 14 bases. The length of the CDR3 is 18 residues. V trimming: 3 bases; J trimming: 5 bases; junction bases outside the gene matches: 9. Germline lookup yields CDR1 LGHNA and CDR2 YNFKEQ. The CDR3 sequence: CASSQTSGGAFPQNIQYF. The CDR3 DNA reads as TGTGCCAGCAGCCAGACTAGCGGGGGGGCTTTCCCCCAAAACATTCAGTACTTC.

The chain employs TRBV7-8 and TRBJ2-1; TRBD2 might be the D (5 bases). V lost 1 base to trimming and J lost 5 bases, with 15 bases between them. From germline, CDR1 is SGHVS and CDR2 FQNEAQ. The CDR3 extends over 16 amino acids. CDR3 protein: CASSLEVLASHNEQFF. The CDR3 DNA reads TGTGCCAGCAGCTTAGAAGTCCTAGCCTCTCACAATGAGCAGTTCTTC.

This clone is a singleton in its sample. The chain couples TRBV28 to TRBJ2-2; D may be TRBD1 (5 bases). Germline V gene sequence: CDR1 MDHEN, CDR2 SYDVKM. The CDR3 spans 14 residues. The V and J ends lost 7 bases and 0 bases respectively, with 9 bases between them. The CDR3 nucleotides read TGTGCCAGCAAAGTGACAGCGAACACCGGGGAGCTGTTTTTT. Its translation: CASKVTANTGELFF. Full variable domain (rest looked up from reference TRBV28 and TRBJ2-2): DVKVTQSSRYLVKRTGEKVFLECVQDMDHENMFWYRQDPGLGLRLIYFSYDVKMKEKGDIPEGYSVSREKKERFSLILESASTNQTSMYLCASKVTANTGELFFGEGSRLTVL.

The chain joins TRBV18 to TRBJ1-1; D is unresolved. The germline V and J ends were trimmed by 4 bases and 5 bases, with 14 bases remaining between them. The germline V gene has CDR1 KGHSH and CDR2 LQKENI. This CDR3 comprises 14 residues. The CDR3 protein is CASSLAGDGTEAFF. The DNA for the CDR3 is TGTGCCAGCTCACTGGCCGGAGATGGTACTGAAGCTTTCTTT.

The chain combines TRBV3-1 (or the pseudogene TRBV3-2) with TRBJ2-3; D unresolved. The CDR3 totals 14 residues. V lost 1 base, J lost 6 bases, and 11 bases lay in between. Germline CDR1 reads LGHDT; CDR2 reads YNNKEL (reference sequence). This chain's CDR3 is CASSQGFLGDTQYF. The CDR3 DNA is TGTGCCAGCAGCCAAGGATTCCTGGGGGATACGCAGTATTTT.

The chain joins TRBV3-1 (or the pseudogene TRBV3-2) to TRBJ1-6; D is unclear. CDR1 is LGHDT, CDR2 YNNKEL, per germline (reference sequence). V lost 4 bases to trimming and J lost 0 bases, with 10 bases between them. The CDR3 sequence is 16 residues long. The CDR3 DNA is TGTGCCAGCAGCCCCCGCGGTAGCTCCTATAATTCACCCCTCCACTTT. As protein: CASSPRGSSYNSPLHF.

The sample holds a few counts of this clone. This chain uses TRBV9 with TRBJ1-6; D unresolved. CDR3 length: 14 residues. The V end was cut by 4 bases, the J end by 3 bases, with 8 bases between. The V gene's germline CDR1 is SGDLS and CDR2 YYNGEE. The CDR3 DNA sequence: TGTGCCAGCAGCTTGACGGACTATAATTCACCCCTCCACTTT. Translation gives CASSLTDYNSPLHF. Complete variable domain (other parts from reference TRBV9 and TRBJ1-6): DSGVTQTPKHLITATGQRVTLRCSPRSGDLSVYWYQQSLDQGLQFLIQYYNGEERAKGNILERFSAQQFPDLHSELNLSSLELGDSALYFCASSLTDYNSPLHFGNGTRLTVT.

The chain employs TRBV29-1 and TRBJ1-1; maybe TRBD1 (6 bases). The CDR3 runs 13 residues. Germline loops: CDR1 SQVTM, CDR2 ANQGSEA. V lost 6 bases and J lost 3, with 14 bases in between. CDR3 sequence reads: CSVSRGGHTEAFF. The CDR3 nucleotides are TGCAGCGTCTCGCGGGGGGGCCACACTGAAGCTTTCTTT.